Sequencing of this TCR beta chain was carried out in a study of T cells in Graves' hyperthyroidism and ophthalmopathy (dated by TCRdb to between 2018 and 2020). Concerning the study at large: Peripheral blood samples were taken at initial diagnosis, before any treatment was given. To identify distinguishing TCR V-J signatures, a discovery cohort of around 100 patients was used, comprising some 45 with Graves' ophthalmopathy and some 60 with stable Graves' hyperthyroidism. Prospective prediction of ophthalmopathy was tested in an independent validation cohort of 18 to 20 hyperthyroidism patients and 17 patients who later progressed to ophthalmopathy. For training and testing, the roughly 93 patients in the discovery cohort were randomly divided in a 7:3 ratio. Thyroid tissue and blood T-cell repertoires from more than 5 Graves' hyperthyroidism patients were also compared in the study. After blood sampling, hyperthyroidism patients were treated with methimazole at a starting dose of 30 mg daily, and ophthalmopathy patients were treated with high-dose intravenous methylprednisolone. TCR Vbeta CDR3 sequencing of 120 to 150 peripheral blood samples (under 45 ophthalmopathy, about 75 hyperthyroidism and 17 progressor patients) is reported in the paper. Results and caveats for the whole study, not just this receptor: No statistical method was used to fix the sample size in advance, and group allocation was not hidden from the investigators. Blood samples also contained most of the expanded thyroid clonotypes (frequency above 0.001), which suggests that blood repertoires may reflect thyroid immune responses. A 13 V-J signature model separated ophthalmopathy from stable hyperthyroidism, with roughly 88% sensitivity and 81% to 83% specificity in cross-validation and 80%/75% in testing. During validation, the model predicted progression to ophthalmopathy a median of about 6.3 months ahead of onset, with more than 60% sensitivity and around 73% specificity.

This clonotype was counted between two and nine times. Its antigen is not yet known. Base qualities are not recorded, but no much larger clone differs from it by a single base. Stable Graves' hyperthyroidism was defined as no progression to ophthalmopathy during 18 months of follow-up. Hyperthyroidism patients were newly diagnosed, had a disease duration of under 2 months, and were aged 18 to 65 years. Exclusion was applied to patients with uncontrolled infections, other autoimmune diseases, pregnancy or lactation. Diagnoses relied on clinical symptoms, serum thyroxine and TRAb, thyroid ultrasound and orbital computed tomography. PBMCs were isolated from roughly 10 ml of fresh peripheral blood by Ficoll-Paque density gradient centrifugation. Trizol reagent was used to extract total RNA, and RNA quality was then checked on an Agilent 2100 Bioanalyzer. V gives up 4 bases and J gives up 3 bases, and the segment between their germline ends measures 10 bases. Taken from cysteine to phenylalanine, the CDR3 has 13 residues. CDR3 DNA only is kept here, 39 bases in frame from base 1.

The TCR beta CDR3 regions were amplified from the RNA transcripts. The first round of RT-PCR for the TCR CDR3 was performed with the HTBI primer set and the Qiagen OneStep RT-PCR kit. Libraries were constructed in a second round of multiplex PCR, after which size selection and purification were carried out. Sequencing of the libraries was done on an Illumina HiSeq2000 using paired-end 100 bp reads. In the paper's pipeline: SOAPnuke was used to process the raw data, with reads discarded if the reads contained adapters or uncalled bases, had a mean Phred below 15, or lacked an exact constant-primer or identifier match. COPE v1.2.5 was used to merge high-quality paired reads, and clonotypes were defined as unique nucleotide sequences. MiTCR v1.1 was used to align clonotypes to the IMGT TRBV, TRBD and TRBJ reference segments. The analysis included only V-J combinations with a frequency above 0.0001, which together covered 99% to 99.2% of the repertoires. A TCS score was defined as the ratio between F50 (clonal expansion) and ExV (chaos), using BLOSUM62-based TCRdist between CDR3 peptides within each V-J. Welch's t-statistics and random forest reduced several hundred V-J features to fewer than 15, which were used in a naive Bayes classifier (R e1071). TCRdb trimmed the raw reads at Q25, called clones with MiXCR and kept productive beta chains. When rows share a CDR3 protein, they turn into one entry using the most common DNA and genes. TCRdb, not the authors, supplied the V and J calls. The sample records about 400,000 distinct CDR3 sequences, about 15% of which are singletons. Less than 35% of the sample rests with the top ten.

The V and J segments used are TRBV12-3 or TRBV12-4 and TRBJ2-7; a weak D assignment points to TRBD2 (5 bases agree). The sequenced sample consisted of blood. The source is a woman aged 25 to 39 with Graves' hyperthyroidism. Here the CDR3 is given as CASSWSGYYEQYF. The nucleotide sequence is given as TGTGCCAGCAGTTGGAGCGGTTACTACGAGCAGTACTTC.